Listed below are T cell receptor beta chains from one sample, sequenced in a study of T cell responses to AZD1222 COVID-19 vaccine. Sequencing used immunoSEQ multiplex PCR; TCRdb keeps in-frame clones, though not all of them. The sample includes roughly 120,000 clones, approximately 85% of them seen just once. The sample consisted of peripheral blood, taken on day 0 of MenACWY control vaccination. These receptors originate from an adult in good health. The CDR3 runs from the conserved cysteine through the conserved F or W. A D gene is named only where the DNA matches it firmly. Expanded clones are given a class, and other clones once, few, many or no size at all.

D	size	V	J	CDR3	DNA
.	.	TRBV5-1	TRBJ1-2	CASSLGDHGYTF	TGCGCCAGCAGCTTGGGAGATCATGGCTACACCTTC
.	.	TRBV7-9	TRBJ2-3	CASSRVLGRTDTQYF	TGTGCCAGCAGCCGGGTCCTCGGTAGGACAGATACGCAGTATTTT
.	few	TRBV29-1	TRBJ2-7	CSVAWADEQYF	TGCAGCGTTGCGTGGGCAGATGAGCAGTACTTC
.	.	TRBV24-1	TRBJ2-7	CATSPTGTNSYEQYF	TGTGCCACCAGCCCTACCGGGACAAACTCCTACGAGCAGTACTTC
TRBD1	once	TRBV29-1	TRBJ1-2	CSVEAGGLDGYTF	TGCAGCGTTGAGGCAGGGGGCTTGGACGGCTACACCTTC
.	.	TRBV18	TRBJ1-1	CASSPPGIQNTEAFF	TGTGCCAGCTCACCACCGGGGATCCAGAACACTGAAGCTTTCTTT
.	.	TRBV28	TRBJ2-7	CASSRGLYEQYF	TGTGCCAGCAGCAGGGGATTGTACGAGCAGTACTTC
.	.	TRBV9	TRBJ1-4	CASSDGGAIGKLFF	TGTGCCAGCAGCGATGGGGGCGCCATCGGAAAACTGTTTTTT
.	.	TRBV12-3/TRBV12-4	TRBJ1-5	CASSTGPYQPQHF	TGTGCCAGCAGCACCGGGCCCTATCAGCCCCAGCATTTT
.	.	TRBV18	TRBJ2-7	CASSPPGTFYEQYF	TGTGCCAGCTCACCACCCGGGACATTCTACGAGCAGTACTTC
TRBD1	.	TRBV6-1	TRBJ1-2	CASSEALGTASYGYTF	TGTGCCAGCAGTGAAGCGCTAGGGACAGCGTCCTATGGCTACACCTTC
.	.	TRBV12-3/TRBV12-4	TRBJ2-7	CASSLARYEQYF	TGTGCCAGCAGTTTAGCCCGCTACGAGCAGTACTTC
.	.	TRBV25-1	TRBJ2-5	CASSGRDRRWGNLETQYF	TGTGCCAGCAGTGGAAGAGACAGGAGGTGGGGTAATCTGGAGACCCAGTACTTC
.	once	TRBV7-2	TRBJ2-7	CASSPGRNYEQYF	TGTGCCAGCAGCCCCGGACGGAACTACGAGCAGTACTTC
.	.	TRBV27	TRBJ1-6	CASSPNRDPLHF	TGTGCCAGCAGTCCAAACAGGGATCCCCTCCACTTT
TRBD2	.	TRBV6-5	TRBJ2-1	CASSSPGGTDGNEQFF	TGTGCCAGCAGTTCCCCCGGGGGGACGGATGGAAATGAGCAGTTCTTC
TRBD2	.	TRBV5-1	TRBJ2-5	CASTRTSGRRETQYF	TGCGCCAGCACAAGGACTAGCGGGAGGCGCGAGACCCAGTACTTC
TRBD1	.	TRBV7-9	TRBJ1-4	CASSPPGGGGLTNEKLFF	TGTGCCAGCAGCCCACCCGGAGGGGGCGGGTTAACTAATGAAAAACTGTTTTTT
.	.	TRBV5-5	TRBJ1-1	CASSLTHLRTEAFF	TGTGCCAGCAGCTTAACCCATCTGAGGACTGAAGCTTTCTTT
.	.	TRBV6-5	TRBJ2-1	CASSYSGPGTEQFF	TGTGCCAGCAGTTACTCTGGCCCTGGTACTGAGCAGTTCTTC
.	.	TRBV9	TRBJ2-7	CASSPAGEGYEQYF	TGTGCCAGCAGCCCTGCCGGCGAGGGATACGAGCAGTACTTC
.	.	TRBV7-9	TRBJ1-2	CASSFGTGYGYTF	TGTGCCAGCAGCTTCGGGACGGGCTATGGCTACACCTTC
.	.	TRBV11-2	TRBJ2-1	CASSLVIGLAPWGLFF	TGTGCCAGCAGCTTAGTAATAGGGTTGGCTCCGTGGGGACTGTTCTTC
TRBD2	.	TRBV4-1	TRBJ2-5	CASSQVSDTSFAGGPRQETQYF	TGCGCCAGCAGCCAAGTATCGGACACGAGTTTTGCGGGAGGGCCGAGGCAAGAGACCCAGTACTTC
.	.	TRBV19	TRBJ2-5	CASSIHGETQYF	TGTGCCAGTAGTATACACGGAGAGACCCAGTACTTC
.	.	TRBV6-5	TRBJ1-1	CASSYEGTHQKTFF	TGTGCCAGCAGTTACGAGGGGACACATCAGAAGACTTTCTTT
TRBD2	.	TRBV28	TRBJ2-7	CAVETSGSQYEQYF	TGTGCCGTAGAGACTAGCGGGAGCCAATACGAGCAGTACTTC
TRBD2	.	TRBV5-1	TRBJ2-1	CASSLVGTSGSQEQFF	TGCGCCAGCAGCTTGGTTGGGACTAGCGGGAGTCAGGAGCAGTTCTTC
.	.	TRBV28	TRBJ2-3	CASSTSEGTDTQYF	TGTGCCAGCAGTACCAGCGAGGGGACAGATACGCAGTATTTT
.	.	TRBV3-1/TRBV3-2	TRBJ2-7	CASSQELVVSEQYF	TGTGCCAGCAGCCAAGAGCTGGTGGTTTCCGAGCAGTACTTC
.	.	TRBV27	TRBJ1-2	CASSSGGDYGYTF	TGTGCCAGCAGTTCTGGGGGCGACTATGGCTACACCTTC
.	.	TRBV5-5	TRBJ2-1	CASSHTGSSPYNEQFF	TGTGCCAGCAGCCACACTGGGTCTAGCCCCTACAATGAGCAGTTCTTC
.	.	TRBV4-1	TRBJ1-1	CASSQDPAGPNEAFF	TGCGCCAGCAGCCAAGATCCGGCAGGGCCGAATGAAGCTTTCTTT
.	.	TRBV12-3/TRBV12-4	TRBJ2-5	CASSQDWETQYF	TGTGCCAGCAGTCAGGACTGGGAGACCCAGTACTTC
.	.	TRBV29-1	TRBJ1-2	CSVDRRAGYGYTF	TGCAGCGTTGACCGCAGGGCTGGCTATGGCTACACCTTC
.	.	TRBV19	TRBJ2-7	CASSIALTGIHEQYF	TGTGCCAGTAGTATAGCTCTGACAGGTATCCACGAGCAGTACTTC
.	.	TRBV27	TRBJ2-7	CASSLSKTGSGYYEQYF	TGTGCCAGCAGTTTATCCAAAACCGGGTCTGGGTACTACGAGCAGTACTTC
.	.	TRBV27	TRBJ2-1	CASTTLLVNEQFF	TGTGCCAGCACGACCTTACTGGTCAATGAGCAGTTCTTC
.	.	TRBV7-9	TRBJ1-5	CASSALGGNQPQHF	TGTGCCAGCAGCGCCCTGGGGGGAAATCAGCCCCAGCATTTT
.	.	TRBV5-6	TRBJ2-7	CASSAGHGAYEQYF	TGTGCCAGCAGCGCGGGACACGGCGCCTACGAGCAGTACTTC
.	.	TRBV27	TRBJ1-4	CASSFRDTNEKLFF	TGTGCCAGCAGTTTTCGAGACACCAACGAAAAACTGTTTTTT
.	.	TRBV2	TRBJ1-6	CASRATVDSPLHF	TGTGCCAGCAGAGCGACCGTGGATTCACCCCTCCACTTT
.	.	TRBV3-1/TRBV3-2	TRBJ1-1	CASSQESSGGTMNTEAFF	TGTGCCAGCAGCCAAGAGAGTAGCGGAGGAACCATGAACACTGAAGCTTTCTTT
.	once	TRBV19	TRBJ2-7	CASIGPGSYEQYF	TGTGCCAGTATAGGTCCAGGGAGCTACGAGCAGTACTTC
TRBD1	.	TRBV27	TRBJ1-1	CASRTGGTEAFF	TGTGCCAGCAGGACAGGGGGAACTGAAGCTTTCTTT
TRBD2	.	TRBV7-8	TRBJ2-1	CASSFYGLAGGPGEQFF	TGTGCCAGCAGCTTCTACGGACTAGCGGGAGGGCCGGGTGAGCAGTTCTTC
.	.	TRBV6-5	TRBJ2-7	CASRITGQGEQYF	TGTGCCAGCAGAATAACAGGGCAGGGCGAGCAGTACTTC
.	.	TRBV6-5	TRBJ1-1	CASSYSGVRLNTEAFF	TGTGCCAGCAGTTACTCTGGCGTCCGGTTGAACACTGAAGCTTTCTTT
.	once	TRBV5-1	TRBJ2-2	CASSLASATGELFF	TGCGCCAGCAGCTTGGCTAGCGCCACCGGGGAGCTGTTTTTT
TRBD1	.	TRBV6-5	TRBJ1-2	CASNTGTGLLGGYTF	TGTGCCAGCAATACCGGGACAGGACTTTTGGGTGGCTACACCTTC
TRBD1	.	TRBV3-1/TRBV3-2	TRBJ1-2	CASSQAGTGGYTF	TGTGCCAGCAGCCAGGCCGGGACAGGGGGCTACACCTTC
TRBD1	.	TRBV19	TRBJ1-5	CASSLPPGQGRYGIHQPQHF	TGTGCCAGTAGTCTTCCCCCTGGACAGGGGAGGTATGGCATCCATCAGCCCCAGCATTTT
.	.	TRBV11-2	TRBJ1-1	CASSSRGGRSMNTEAFF	TGTGCCAGCAGCTCACGAGGTGGGAGATCAATGAACACTGAAGCTTTCTTT
.	.	TRBV28	TRBJ2-1	CASSLQFEQFF	TGTGCCAGCAGTTTACAGTTTGAGCAGTTCTTC
.	once	TRBV5-4	TRBJ1-2	CASSLEVRDNYGYTF	TGTGCCAGCAGCTTGGAGGTCAGGGATAACTATGGCTACACCTTC
.	.	TRBV12-3/TRBV12-4	TRBJ2-2	CASSSLYTGELFF	TGTGCCAGCAGTTCTTTGTATACCGGGGAGCTGTTTTTT
TRBD1	.	TRBV24-1	TRBJ2-3	CATGAGQGTDTQYF	TGTGCCACCGGAGCGGGACAGGGAACAGATACGCAGTATTTT
.	.	TRBV4-2	TRBJ2-2	CASSVAHPTGELFF	TGTGCCAGCAGCGTAGCACACCCGACCGGGGAGCTGTTTTTT
.	few	TRBV6-5	TRBJ2-7	CASSFQRDRGHEQYF	TGTGCCAGCAGTTTCCAAAGGGATCGCGGCCACGAGCAGTACTTC